One sample yielded the 24 T cell receptor beta chains listed below, sequenced in a study of blood T cell repertoires in COVID-19. Sequencing was performed with immunoSEQ multiplex PCR; in TCRdb, only in-frame clones are kept and a portion is missing. The repertoire holds about 320,000 clones, 88% seen once, with 1.5% to 2% in the top ten. Sequenced: peripheral blood. The receptor source for this set is a woman in her thirties with COVID-19, enrolled during active disease.

The chain has TRBV7-2 and TRBJ2-7; D not certain. This CDR3 comprises 12 residues. Germline V lookup: CDR1 SGHTA, CDR2 FQGNSA. Trimming left V 3 bases short and J 2 bases short, with 5 bases between. CDR3 sequence (DNA): TGTGCCAGCAGCTTCTTAGCCTACGAGCAGTACTTC. Its protein product is CASSFLAYEQYF.

This clone was observed a handful of times. V usage is TRBV27 and J usage is TRBJ2-1, with 7 bases aligning to TRBD2. The CDR3 runs to 15 residues. The V gene end was trimmed by 7 bases and the J gene end by 2 bases; junction bases not matched to a gene: 8. The germline V gene encodes CDR1 MNHEY and CDR2 SMNVEV (reference sequence). Here the CDR3 DNA reads TGTGCCAGCATTCCCCAGGCGGGGGCCTACAATGAGCAGTTCTTC. Translated: CASIPQAGAYNEQFF.

This chain uses TRBV7-2 with TRBJ1-1; D remains unclear. With 0 bases removed from V and 5 bases from J, the gap between germline ends came to 10 bases. CDR1 and CDR2 from the germline V gene are SGHTA and FQGNSA. The CDR3 is 14 residues long. In DNA, the CDR3 is TGTGCCAGCAGCTTAGCACCCCCTAGTACTGAAGCTTTCTTT. It is translated as CASSLAPPSTEAFF. The full variable domain, rest sourced from reference TRBV7-2 and TRBJ1-1, is GAGVSQSPSNKVTEKGKDVELRCDPISGHTALYWYRQSLGQGLEFLIYFQGNSAPDKSGLPSDRFSAERTGGSVSTLTIQRTQQEDSAVYLCASSLAPPSTEAFFGQGTRLTVV.

The chain uses TRBV6-5 and TRBJ1-6; 8 bases fit TRBD1. This CDR3 is built from 16 residues. The J segment lost 10 bases and the V segment lost 0 bases, leaving 8 bases of the junction unmatched. In germline, CDR1 is MNHEY, CDR2 SVGAGI. The CDR3 DNA sequence: TGTGCCAGCAGTTACTCGAAAAGGACAGGGAGCTCACCCCTCCACTTT. Amino acid sequence: CASSYSKRTGSSPLHF.

V is TRBV11-3 and J is TRBJ1-2; 7 nucleotides line up with TRBD1. V shed 1 base, J shed 5 bases, and the junction held 4 bases outside the gene matches. The V gene's germline CDR1 is SGHNT and CDR2 YENEEA. The CDR3 length is 14 residues. The CDR3 nucleotides read TGTGCCAGCAGCTTAGCACAGGGGCTTTATGGCTACACCTTC. Translated, it gives CASSLAQGLYGYTF.

The chain carries TRBV5-8 and TRBJ1-1; D is possibly TRBD1 (5 bases). CDR3 length: 13 residues. Germline V gene lookup returns CDR1 SGHTS and CDR2 YDEGEE. V lost 0 bases, J lost 5 bases, and 8 bases lay in between. The CDR3 sequence: CASSLARETEAFF. CDR3 DNA sequence: TGTGCCAGCAGCTTGGCCAGGGAAACTGAAGCTTTCTTT.

The chain recombines TRBV19 with TRBJ1-4, with 7 bases identical to TRBD1. J lost 6 bases, V lost 2 bases, and 6 bases had no gene match. The CDR3 length is 15 residues. The V gene's germline CDR1 is LNHDA and CDR2 SQIVND (reference sequence). As DNA, the CDR3 is TGTGCCAGTAGTATAATCGGGACAGCAGATGAAAAACTGTTTTTT. Translating it yields CASSIIGTADEKLFF.

This sequence joins TRBV18 and TRBJ1-1; D is ambiguous. The CDR3 spans 13 residues. V was trimmed by 1 base and J by 1 base, leaving 4 bases between them. Per the germline V gene, CDR1 is KGHSH and CDR2 is LQKENI. The CDR3 nucleotides read TGTGCCAGCTCACCACTAAAGAACACTGAAGCTTTCTTT. Encoded protein: CASSPLKNTEAFF.

The chain joins TRBV11-3 to TRBJ2-1; possibly TRBD1 for D (6 bases). Germline CDR1 is SGHNT and CDR2 is YENEEA. The CDR3 runs to 15 residues. V was trimmed by 1 base and J by 9 bases, leaving 16 bases between them. In nucleotides, the CDR3 is TGTGCCAGCAGCTTAGGTGGGACACCGTTTCTTGAGCAGTTCTTC. This gives the protein CASSLGGTPFLEQFF.

V usage is TRBV6-5 and J usage is TRBJ1-2, with a weak D call TRBD1 (5 bases). CDR3 size: 14 residues. CDR1 is MNHEY, CDR2 SVGAGI, per germline. With 6 bases removed from V and 1 base from J, the gap between germline ends came to 12 bases. The CDR3 reads CASSDTGINYGYTF. DNA for the CDR3: TGTGCCAGCAGCGACACAGGAATTAACTATGGCTACACCTTC.

The chain recombines TRBV6-6 with TRBJ1-2; possibly TRBD1 for D (6 bases). CDR1 MNHNY and CDR2 SVGAGI come from the germline V gene (reference sequence). The CDR3 consists of 15 residues. V gave up 6 bases and J gave up 7 bases, with 21 bases separating them. In DNA form, the CDR3 reads TGTGCCAGCAGCTTGACAGAACAGGGAACACTTGGCTACACCTTC. Translation gives CASSLTEQGTLGYTF.

This rearrangement joins TRBV2 to TRBJ1-6, with TRBD1 identical over 10 bases. The CDR3 loop spans 14 amino acids. Germline CDR1 and CDR2: SNHLY and FYNNEI. V was pared by 7 bases and J by 7 bases, with 4 bases of the junction left unmatched. The CDR3 bases are TGTGCCAGCACCTGGGACAGGGGAAATTCACCCCTCCACTTT. Amino acids: CASTWDRGNSPLHF.

The count of this clone is one. The genes are TRBV13 and TRBJ1-3; D gene ambiguous. Trimming shortened V by 3 bases and J by 0 bases, and 12 bases separated the two germline ends. Germline lookup yields CDR1 PRHDT and CDR2 FYEKMQ (reference sequence). This CDR3 region has 16 residues. Written as DNA, the CDR3 is TGTGCCAGCAGCTTGCGTACGGCGGACTCTGGAAACACCATATATTTT. Amino acid sequence: CASSLRTADSGNTIYF.

The chain has TRBV20-1 and TRBJ1-1, with D possibly matching TRBD1 (5 bases). Trimming shortened V by 3 bases and J by 6 bases, and 17 bases separated the two germline ends. Looked up from germline, CDR1 is DFQATT and CDR2 is SNEGSKA (reference sequence). This CDR3 region has 14 residues. CDR3 sequence reads: CSASRGPGGSEAFF. The CDR3 DNA reads TGCAGTGCTAGTAGGGGTCCGGGAGGGTCTGAAGCTTTCTTT.

As to this clone: One end of the junction varies from germline; a read error may be responsible. The V call is TRBV12-3 or TRBV12-4, the J call TRBJ2-1, with a possible D match to TRBD2 (5 bases). The CDR3 spans 11 residues. This CDR3 reads CASREAEQVIF. CDR3 DNA: TGTGCCAGCAGGGAAGCGGAGCAGGTGATCTTC.

The rearrangement joins TRBV30 to TRBJ1-2; D is possibly TRBD1 (6 bases). Germline V gene data show CDR1 as GTSNPN and CDR2 as SVGIG (reference sequence). The CDR3 is made up of 13 amino acids. V lost 6 bases, J lost 2 bases, and 13 bases lay in between. Here the CDR3 DNA reads TGTGCCTGCAAAGGTCAGGGGAACTATGGCTACACCTTC. It encodes CACKGQGNYGYTF. Looking up the rest from reference TRBV30 and TRBJ1-2 gives the full variable domain: SQTIHQWPATLVQPVGSPLSLECTVEGTSNPNLYWYRQAAGRGLQLLFYSVGIGQISSEVPQNLSASRPQDRQFILSSKKLLLSDSGFYLCACKGQGNYGYTFGSGTRLTVV.

This chain joins TRBV10-3 and TRBJ2-3; 8 bases are shared with TRBD1. The J segment lost 5 bases and the V segment lost 8 bases, leaving 3 bases of the junction unmatched. The CDR3 sequence is 12 residues long. Looked up from germline, CDR1 is ENHRY and CDR2 is SYGVKD. CDR3 bases: TGTGCCATCGCAGGGGGCCTAGATACGCAGTATTTT. As protein: CAIAGGLDTQYF.

The CDR3 region is CASRRPGGDTQYF. The CDR3 DNA sequence: TGTGCCAGCAGGAGACCAGGGGGCGATACGCAGTATTTT. The V call is TRBV6-5, the J call TRBJ2-3; 8 bases agree with TRBD1. Per the germline V gene, CDR1 is MNHEY and CDR2 is SVGAGI. This CDR3 is 13 amino acids long. The ends lost 6 bases at V and 6 bases at J; junction bases unmatched: 5.

The chain employs TRBV13 and TRBJ2-7; D is possibly TRBD2 (6 bases). Trimming stripped 5 bases from V and 4 bases from J, with 18 bases between. The CDR3 is made up of 15 amino acids. Germline V gene lookup returns CDR1 PRHDT and CDR2 FYEKMQ (reference sequence). For the CDR3, the DNA is TGTGCCAGCAGCCCCCCCGGGACTCTTCTGTACGAGCAGTACTTC. Amino acid sequence: CASSPPGTLLYEQYF.

This clone was seen a handful of times. The V and J genes are TRBV7-2 and TRBJ1-2; D uncertain. The V gene's germline CDR1 is SGHTA and CDR2 FQGNSA. V lost 4 bases, J lost 4 bases, and 16 bases lay in between. This CDR3 comprises 15 residues. The DNA of the CDR3 is TGTGCCAGCAGCTCGCGGACTTCTAGTAGCTATGGCTACACCTTC. This gives the protein CASSSRTSSSYGYTF.

The chain employs TRBV11-2 and TRBJ2-2, with D perhaps matching TRBD2 (7 bases). This CDR3 is 15 amino acids long. Deletions cut 5 bases from V and 0 bases from J, with 10 bases between. Germline CDR1 is SGHAT and CDR2 is FQNNGV. This CDR3 reads CASSPGGANTGELFF. As DNA, the CDR3 is TGTGCCAGCAGCCCGGGGGGCGCGAACACCGGGGAGCTGTTTTTT.

This chain links TRBV7-8 with TRBJ1-5; tentative D call: TRBD1 (5 bases). Trimming stripped 1 base from V and 2 bases from J, with 9 bases between. From germline, CDR1 is SGHVS and CDR2 FQNEAQ. The CDR3 is made up of 15 amino acids. The CDR3 reads CASSLGRAGNQPQHF. The CDR3 DNA sequence: TGTGCCAGCAGCTTAGGCAGGGCCGGCAATCAGCCCCAGCATTTT.

This rearrangement joins TRBV7-2 to TRBJ2-2; D perhaps matches TRBD1 (6 bases). V gave up 2 bases and J gave up 4 bases, with 8 bases separating them. This CDR3 region has 14 residues. From germline, CDR1 is SGHTA and CDR2 FQGNSA. For the CDR3, the DNA is TGTGCCAGCAGCTTACAGGGGAGCACCGGGGAGCTGTTTTTT. This codes for CASSLQGSTGELFF.

V is TRBV5-1 and J is TRBJ2-2, with TRBD1 matching 7 bases. The germline V gene encodes CDR1 SGHRS and CDR2 YFSETQ. The V gene end was trimmed by 4 bases and the J gene end by 4 bases; junction bases not matched to a gene: 7. CDR3 length: 15 amino acids. The DNA for the CDR3 is TGCGCCAGCAGCCCACTCACAGGGGCCACCGGGGAGCTGTTTTTT. Translating gives CASSPLTGATGELFF. The full variable domain, completed using reference TRBV5-1 and TRBJ2-2, is KAGVTQTPRYLIKTRGQQVTLSCSPISGHRSVSWYQQTPGQGLQFLFEYFSETQRNKGNFPGRFSGRQFSNSRSEMNVSTLELGDSALYLCASSPLTGATGELFFGEGSRLTVL.